This entry lists 20 T cell receptor beta chains sequenced from one sample in a study of blood T cells in healthy people across ages. A J-beta primer mix and a sample-barcoded 5' primer were used in a second PCR of roughly 6 to 11 cycles. TCRdb redid the calling of the 5' RACE reads with MiXCR, one entry per CDR3 protein. The sample has 800,000 to 950,000 distinct CDR3 sequences, 35% to 40% seen once; the top ten hold 13%. The sequenced sample was blood. These receptors were obtained from a man between 18 and 35 years old in good health.

This clonotype has at least ten counts. The chain links TRBV7-9 to TRBJ2-6, with D unclear. This CDR3 is 14 amino acids long. Germline V gene data show CDR1 as SEHNR and CDR2 as FQNEAQ (reference sequence). The germline V and J ends were trimmed by 1 base and 2 bases, with 3 bases remaining between them. CDR3 coding DNA: TGTGCCAGCAGCTTAGAGCCTGGGGCCAACGTCCTGACTTTC. It specifies CASSLEPGANVLTF.

The chain couples TRBV9 to TRBJ2-5; TRBD2 might be the D (6 bases). The CDR3 extends over 14 amino acids. From germline, CDR1 is SGDLS and CDR2 YYNGEE. V was trimmed by 4 bases and J by 1 base, leaving 11 bases between them. The CDR3 sequence: CASSRGALQETQYF. The CDR3 coding sequence is TGTGCCAGCAGCCGCGGGGCGCTCCAAGAGACCCAGTACTTC.

This clonotype was picked up a small number of times. The rearrangement links TRBV7-2 to TRBJ1-2, with D unresolved. Germline V CDR1 and CDR2: SGHTA, FQGNSA. The CDR3 has 15 amino acids. V was trimmed by 5 bases and J by 0 bases, leaving 13 bases between them. The CDR3 nucleotides are TGTGCCAGCAGCACTCAATCCCGTCCTAACTATGGCTACACCTTC. Translation: CASSTQSRPNYGYTF.

This clonotype was seen a few times. The CDR3 sequence: CAWSDVWVSYNEQFF. CDR3 in DNA: TGTGCCTGGAGTGACGTTTGGGTTTCCTACAATGAGCAGTTCTTC. The chain employs TRBV30 and TRBJ2-1; D is uncertain. The CDR3 consists of 15 residues. Germline-derived CDR1 and CDR2 are GTSNPN and SVGIG (reference sequence). V was clipped by 1 base and J by 1 base, with 11 bases between them.

This clonotype was found a few times. The rearrangement joins TRBV20-1 to TRBJ2-1, with TRBD1 matching over 7 bases. The junction had 15 bases not matched to a gene; V was cut back by 6 bases and J by 13 bases. The V gene's germline CDR1 is DFQATT and CDR2 SNEGSKA (reference sequence). The CDR3 is made up of 13 amino acids. CDR3 residues: CSAIEGGMETQFF. Here the CDR3 DNA reads TGCAGTGCCATCGAAGGGGGCATGGAGACCCAGTTCTTC.

This clonotype was detected ten times or more. The rearrangement links TRBV12-3 or TRBV12-4 to TRBJ2-5; TRBD1 matches 8 bases. Trimming removed 6 bases from V and 2 bases from J; junction bases left unmatched: 5. The CDR3 runs to 14 residues. The CDR3 reads CASSSTGGQETQYF. CDR3 coding DNA: TGTGCCAGCAGCTCCACAGGGGGTCAAGAGACCCAGTACTTC.

The genes are TRBV4-1 and TRBJ1-3; D possibly corresponds to TRBD1 (6 bases). Germline-derived CDR1 and CDR2 are MGHRA and YSYEKL. V lost 6 bases to trimming and J lost 1 base, with 13 bases between them. The length of the CDR3 is 15 residues. The CDR3 DNA sequence: TGCGCCAGCAGTCGCGGACAGTCTTCTGGAAACACCATATATTTT. This codes for CASSRGQSSGNTIYF.

This clonotype was recorded many times. This chain uses TRBV2 with TRBJ2-3; the match to TRBD1 covers 8 bases. Trimming took 8 bases from V and 3 from J; bases not matched to a gene: 7. In germline, CDR1 is SNHLY, CDR2 FYNNEI. This CDR3 is built from 14 residues. CDR3 in amino acids: CASHDRGSTDTQYF. The CDR3, as DNA: TGTGCCAGCCATGACAGGGGCTCGACAGATACGCAGTATTTT.

The chain combines TRBV5-1 with TRBJ2-7, with 12 bases aligning to TRBD2. This CDR3 region has 14 residues. V was clipped by 4 bases and J by 3 bases; unmatched bases: 2. Germline CDR1 SGHRS, CDR2 YFSETQ. CDR3 nucleotides: TGCGCCAGCAGCCGGACTAGCGGGATCTACGAGCAGTACTTC. It is translated as CASSRTSGIYEQYF.

This clonotype was recorded many times. The chain is built from TRBV12-3 or TRBV12-4 and TRBJ1-6, with 8 bases aligning to TRBD1. CDR3 length equals 13 residues. J gave up 6 bases and V 6 bases, and 1 base lay outside the gene matches. CDR3 region: CASSGQGNSPLHF. Here the CDR3 DNA reads TGTGCCAGCAGCGGACAGGGTAATTCACCCCTCCACTTT.

V gene TRBV3-1 combines with J gene TRBJ2-5; possible D gene TRBD2, 5 bases. This CDR3 spans 13 amino acids. Per germline, CDR1 LGHDT and CDR2 YNNKEL (reference sequence). Trimming removed 0 bases at V and 11 bases at J, with 13 bases between. Written as DNA, the CDR3 is TGTGCCAGCAGCCAAGATGGCAGAAGGGAGCAGTACTTC. Protein: CASSQDGRREQYF.

This chain links TRBV12-5 with TRBJ2-1; D gene unclear. The germline V gene has CDR1 LGHNT and CDR2 FRNRAP. V lost 5 bases, J lost 1 base, and 9 bases lay in between. There are 14 residues in the CDR3. The CDR3 spells CASGALVSYNEQFF. The CDR3 DNA is TGTGCTAGTGGTGCCTTGGTGTCCTACAATGAGCAGTTCTTC.

This clonotype was counted a single time. DNA of the CDR3: TGTGCCAGCAGCTTAGCGGGACACCCGAACACTGAAGCTTTCTTT. It codes for CASSLAGHPNTEAFF. The rearrangement joins TRBV7-2 to TRBJ1-1; D perhaps matches TRBD1 (6 bases). CDR3 size: 15 residues. Trimming took 0 bases from V and 1 from J, leaving 9 bases between them. From germline, CDR1 is SGHTA and CDR2 FQGNSA.

V gene TRBV20-1 combines with J gene TRBJ2-3; 7 bases match TRBD2. This CDR3 has 11 amino acids. Per germline, CDR1 DFQATT and CDR2 SNEGSKA (reference sequence). CDR3 coding DNA: TGCAGGGGGAGGGGTACAGATACGCAGTATTTT. This sequence encodes CRGRGTDTQYF.

J is TRBJ1-5 and V is TRBV28; D remains ambiguous. Per germline, CDR1 MDHEN and CDR2 SYDVKM. This CDR3 has 13 amino acids. The V and J ends lost 5 bases and 1 base respectively, with 6 bases between them. The CDR3 region is CASSTNSNQPQHF. CDR3 coding DNA: TGTGCCAGCAGTACCAACAGCAATCAGCCCCAGCATTTT.

As concerns this clonotype: This may stem from a read error, because a much larger clone lies one nucleotide away. This chain uses TRBV20-1 with TRBJ2-1; 11 bases agree with TRBD2. Looked up from germline, CDR1 is DFQATT and CDR2 is SNEGSKA (reference sequence). This CDR3 contains 13 residues. CDR3 amino acids: CSASSGGLNEHFF. The CDR3 nucleotides read TGCAGTGCATCTAGCGGGGGGCTCAATGAGCATTTCTTC.

A few counts support this clonotype. The chain carries TRBV3-1 and TRBJ1-1; D is unclear. Germline loops: CDR1 LGHDT, CDR2 YNNKEL (reference sequence). Trimming cost V 0 bases and J 5 bases, with 13 bases left between them. This CDR3 is 15 amino acids long. CDR3 in DNA: TGTGCCAGCAGCCAAGATACCGGGATTGGAACTGAAGCTTTCTTT. It is translated as CASSQDTGIGTEAFF.

The rearrangement uses TRBV7-3 and TRBJ1-2; D remains unclear. The CDR3 length is 14 residues. V lost 6 bases to trimming and J lost 5 bases, with 16 bases between them. Germline assignment: CDR1 SGHTA and CDR2 FQGTGA. CDR3 DNA sequence: TGTGCCAGCAGGACGGGTCCAGCTTCTTATGGCTACACCTTC. Its translation is CASRTGPASYGYTF.

This clonotype occurred many times. This CDR3 is CASSSAAGGLTDTQYF. CDR3 coding DNA: TGCGCCAGCAGCAGCGCAGCGGGGGGGCTCACAGATACGCAGTATTTT. The chain combines TRBV5-1 with TRBJ2-3; 10 bases align to TRBD2. There are 16 residues in the CDR3. CDR1 and CDR2 from the germline V gene are SGHRS and YFSETQ. J lost 2 bases, V lost 4 bases, and 7 bases had no gene match. Together with reference TRBV5-1 and TRBJ2-3, the CDR3 gives the full variable domain: KAGVTQTPRYLIKTRGQQVTLSCSPISGHRSVSWYQQTPGQGLQFLFEYFSETQRNKGNFPGRFSGRQFSNSRSEMNVSTLELGDSALYLCASSSAAGGLTDTQYFGPGTRLTVL.

The V gene is TRBV20-1, the J gene TRBJ2-4; TRBD2 agrees at 8 bases. The end of the DNA aligns better with TRBJ2-7, so the J call may be wrong. Germline V CDR1 and CDR2: DFQATT, SNEGSKA (reference sequence). The CDR3 length is 14 residues. In DNA, the CDR3 is TGCAGTGCTAGATCCGGGGGGGGTGCCTACGAGCAGTACTTC. Amino acids: CSARSGGGAYEQYF.